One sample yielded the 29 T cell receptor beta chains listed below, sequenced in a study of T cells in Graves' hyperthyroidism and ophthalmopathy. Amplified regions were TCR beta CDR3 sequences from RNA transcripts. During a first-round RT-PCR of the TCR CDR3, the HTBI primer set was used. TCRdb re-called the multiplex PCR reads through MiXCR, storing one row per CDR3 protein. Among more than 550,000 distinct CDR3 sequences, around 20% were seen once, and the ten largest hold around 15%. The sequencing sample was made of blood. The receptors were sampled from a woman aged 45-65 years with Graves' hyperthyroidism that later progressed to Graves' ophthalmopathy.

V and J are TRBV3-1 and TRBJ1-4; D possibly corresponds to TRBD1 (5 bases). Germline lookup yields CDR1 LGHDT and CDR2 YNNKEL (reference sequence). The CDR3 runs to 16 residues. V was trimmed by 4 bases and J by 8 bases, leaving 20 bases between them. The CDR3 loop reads CASSLLAGEVGEKLFF. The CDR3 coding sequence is TGTGCCAGCAGCCTTTTAGCGGGGGAGGTGGGGGAAAAACTGTTTTTT.

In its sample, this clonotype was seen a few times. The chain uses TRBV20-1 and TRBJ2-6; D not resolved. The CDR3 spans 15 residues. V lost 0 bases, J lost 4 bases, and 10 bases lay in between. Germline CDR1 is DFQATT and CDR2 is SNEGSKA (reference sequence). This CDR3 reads CSARDVRSGANVLTF. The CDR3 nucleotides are TGCAGTGCTAGAGATGTGAGGTCCGGGGCCAACGTCCTGACTTTC.

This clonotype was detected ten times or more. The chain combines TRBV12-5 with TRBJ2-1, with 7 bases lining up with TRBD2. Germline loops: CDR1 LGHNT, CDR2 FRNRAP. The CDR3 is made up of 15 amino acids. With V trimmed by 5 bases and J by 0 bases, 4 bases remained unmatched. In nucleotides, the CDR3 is TGTGCTAGTGGTCGCGGGGGAAGCTCCTACAATGAGCAGTTCTTC. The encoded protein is CASGRGGSSYNEQFF.

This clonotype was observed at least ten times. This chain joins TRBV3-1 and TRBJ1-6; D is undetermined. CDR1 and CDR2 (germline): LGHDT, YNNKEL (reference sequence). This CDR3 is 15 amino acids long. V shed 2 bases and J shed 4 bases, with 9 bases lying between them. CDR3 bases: TGTGCCAGCAGCCAAAGTGATAATTATAATTCACCCCTCCACTTT. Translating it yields CASSQSDNYNSPLHF.

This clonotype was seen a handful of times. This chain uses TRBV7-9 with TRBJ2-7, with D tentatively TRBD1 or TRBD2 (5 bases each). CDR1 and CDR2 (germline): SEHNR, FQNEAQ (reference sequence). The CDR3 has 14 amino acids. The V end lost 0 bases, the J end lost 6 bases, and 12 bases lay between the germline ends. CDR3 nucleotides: TGTGCCAGCAGCTTAGCGGGGGAGTCTATCGAGCAGTACTTC. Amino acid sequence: CASSLAGESIEQYF.

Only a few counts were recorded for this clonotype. The DNA of the CDR3 is TGCAGGGTGACAGGGGACTACGAGCAGTACTTC. Translating it yields CRVTGDYEQYF. The genes are TRBV20-1 and TRBJ2-7; TRBD1 aligns across 8 bases. CDR1 is DFQATT and CDR2 is SNEGSKA in the germline V gene (reference sequence). This CDR3 contains 11 residues.

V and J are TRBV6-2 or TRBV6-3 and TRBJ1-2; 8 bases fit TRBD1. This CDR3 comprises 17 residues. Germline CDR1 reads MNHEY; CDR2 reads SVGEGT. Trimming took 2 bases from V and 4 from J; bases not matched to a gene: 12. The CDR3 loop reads CASSYAMTGAGGYGYTF. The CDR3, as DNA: TGTGCCAGCAGTTACGCCATGACAGGGGCCGGGGGCTATGGCTACACCTTC.

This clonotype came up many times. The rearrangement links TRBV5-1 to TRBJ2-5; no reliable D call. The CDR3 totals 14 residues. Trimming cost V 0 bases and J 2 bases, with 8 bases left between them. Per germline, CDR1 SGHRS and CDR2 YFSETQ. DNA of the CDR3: TGCGCCAGCAGCTTGGGACTCCCACAAGAGACCCAGTACTTC. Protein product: CASSLGLPQETQYF.

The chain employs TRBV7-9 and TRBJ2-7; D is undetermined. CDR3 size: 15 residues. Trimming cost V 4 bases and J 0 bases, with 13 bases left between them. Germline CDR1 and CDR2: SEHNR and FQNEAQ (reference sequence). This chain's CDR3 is CASSSSYSSSYEQYF. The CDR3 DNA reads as TGTGCCAGCAGCTCATCGTACTCTAGCTCCTACGAGCAGTACTTC.

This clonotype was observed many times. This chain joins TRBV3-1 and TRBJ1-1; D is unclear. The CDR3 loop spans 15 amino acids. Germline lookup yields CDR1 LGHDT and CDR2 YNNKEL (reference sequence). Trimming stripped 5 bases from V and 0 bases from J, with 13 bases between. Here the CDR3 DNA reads TGTGCCAGCAGCGCTCAACCGGGGATGAACACTGAAGCTTTCTTT. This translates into CASSAQPGMNTEAFF.

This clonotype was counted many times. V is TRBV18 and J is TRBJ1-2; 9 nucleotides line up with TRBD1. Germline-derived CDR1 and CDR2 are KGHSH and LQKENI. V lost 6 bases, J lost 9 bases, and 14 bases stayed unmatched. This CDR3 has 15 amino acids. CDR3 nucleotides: TGTGCCAGCTCCCTGGCTAGGACAGGGGATCCTAGCTACACCTTC. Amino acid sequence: CASSLARTGDPSYTF.

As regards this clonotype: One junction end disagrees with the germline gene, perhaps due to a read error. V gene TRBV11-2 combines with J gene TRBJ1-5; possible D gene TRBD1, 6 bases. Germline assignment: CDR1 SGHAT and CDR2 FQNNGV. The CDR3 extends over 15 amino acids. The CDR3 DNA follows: TGTGCCGGCAGCCAGGAGGGGGGGAGCAATCAGCCCCAGCATTTT. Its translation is CAGSQEGGSNQPQHF.

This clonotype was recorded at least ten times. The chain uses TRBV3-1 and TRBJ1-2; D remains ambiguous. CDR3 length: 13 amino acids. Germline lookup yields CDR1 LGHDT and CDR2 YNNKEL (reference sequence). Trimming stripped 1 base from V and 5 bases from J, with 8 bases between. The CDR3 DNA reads TGTGCCAGCAGCCAAGGGCAGGTTTATGGCTACACCTTC. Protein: CASSQGQVYGYTF.

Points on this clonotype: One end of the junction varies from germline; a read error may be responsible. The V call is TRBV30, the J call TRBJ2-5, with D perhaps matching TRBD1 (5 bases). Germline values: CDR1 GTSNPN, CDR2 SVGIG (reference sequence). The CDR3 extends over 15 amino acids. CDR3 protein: CASSISRRTREAQYF. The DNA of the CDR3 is TGTGCCAGTAGTATCTCAAGAAGGACAAGAGAGGCCCAGTACTTC.

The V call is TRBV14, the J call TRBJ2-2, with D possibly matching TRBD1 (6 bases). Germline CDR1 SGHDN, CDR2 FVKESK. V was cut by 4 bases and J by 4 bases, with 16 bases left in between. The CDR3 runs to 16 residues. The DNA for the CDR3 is TGTGCCAGCAGCCTCAGGGGACCGGGGCGCACCGGGGAGCTGTTTTTT. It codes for CASSLRGPGRTGELFF. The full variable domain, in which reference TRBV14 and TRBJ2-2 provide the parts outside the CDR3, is EAGVTQFPSHSVIEKGQTVTLRCDPISGHDNLYWYRRVMGKEIKFLLHFVKESKQDESGMPNNRFLAERTGGTYSTLKVQPAELEDSGVYFCASSLRGPGRTGELFFGEGSRLTVL.

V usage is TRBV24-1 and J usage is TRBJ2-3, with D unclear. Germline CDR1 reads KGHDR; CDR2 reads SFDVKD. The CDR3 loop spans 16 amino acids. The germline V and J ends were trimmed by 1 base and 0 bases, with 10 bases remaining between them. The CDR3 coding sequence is TGTGCCACCAGTGATTTCGGATGGACGAGCACAGATACGCAGTATTTT. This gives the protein CATSDFGWTSTDTQYF.

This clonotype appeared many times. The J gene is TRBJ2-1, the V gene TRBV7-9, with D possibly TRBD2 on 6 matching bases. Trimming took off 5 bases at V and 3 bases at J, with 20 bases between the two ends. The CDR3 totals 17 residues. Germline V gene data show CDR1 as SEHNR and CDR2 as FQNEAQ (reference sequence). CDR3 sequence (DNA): TGTGCCAGCAGCCCGGAGGGTGGACTACCATACTACAATGAGCAGTTCTTC. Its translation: CASSPEGGLPYYNEQFF.

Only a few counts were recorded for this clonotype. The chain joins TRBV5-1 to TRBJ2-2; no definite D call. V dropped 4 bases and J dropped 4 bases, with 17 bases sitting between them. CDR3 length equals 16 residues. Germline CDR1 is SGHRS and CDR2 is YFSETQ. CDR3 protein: CASSPSGVLGTGELFF. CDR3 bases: TGCGCCAGCAGCCCCTCTGGGGTGCTCGGCACCGGGGAGCTGTTTTTT.

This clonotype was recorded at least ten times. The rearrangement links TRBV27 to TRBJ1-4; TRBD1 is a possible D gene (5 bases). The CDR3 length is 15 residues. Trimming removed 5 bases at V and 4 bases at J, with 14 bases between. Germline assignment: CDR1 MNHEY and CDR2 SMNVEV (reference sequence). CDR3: CASSRGDSHNEKLFF. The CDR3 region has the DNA TGTGCCAGCAGTCGGGGAGACAGCCATAATGAAAAACTGTTTTTT. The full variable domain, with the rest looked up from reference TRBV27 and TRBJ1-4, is EAQVTQNPRYLITVTGKKLTVTCSQNMNHEYMSWYRQDPGLGLRQIYYSMNVEVTDKGDVPEGYKVSRKEKRNFPLILESPSPNQTSLYFCASSRGDSHNEKLFFGSGTQLSVL.

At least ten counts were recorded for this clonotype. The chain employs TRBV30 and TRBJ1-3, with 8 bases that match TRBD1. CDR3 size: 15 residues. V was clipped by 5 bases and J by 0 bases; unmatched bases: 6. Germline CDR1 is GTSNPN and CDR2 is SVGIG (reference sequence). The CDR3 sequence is CAWYRDRSSGNTIYF. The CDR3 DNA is TGTGCCTGGTATCGGGACAGGTCCTCTGGAAACACCATATATTTT. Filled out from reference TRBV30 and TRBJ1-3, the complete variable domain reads SQTIHQWPATLVQPVGSPLSLECTVEGTSNPNLYWYRQAAGRGLQLLFYSVGIGQISSEVPQNLSASRPQDRQFILSSKKLLLSDSGFYLCAWYRDRSSGNTIYFGEGSWLTVV.

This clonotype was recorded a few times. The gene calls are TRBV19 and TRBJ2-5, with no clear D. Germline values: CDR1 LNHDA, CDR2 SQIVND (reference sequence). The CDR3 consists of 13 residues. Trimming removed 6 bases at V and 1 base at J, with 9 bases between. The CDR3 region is CASSGPSQETQYF. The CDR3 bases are TGTGCCAGTAGCGGACCGTCCCAAGAGACCCAGTACTTC.

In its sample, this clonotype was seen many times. CDR3 bases: TGTGCCAGCAGCTTAGTCGGGACAGCCACAGATACGCAGTATTTT. Translated, it gives CASSLVGTATDTQYF. The chain joins TRBV11-2 to TRBJ2-3; 7 bases fit TRBD1. J gave up 2 bases and V 1 base, and 3 bases lay outside the gene matches. The V gene's germline CDR1 is SGHAT and CDR2 FQNNGV. The CDR3 is 15 residues long.

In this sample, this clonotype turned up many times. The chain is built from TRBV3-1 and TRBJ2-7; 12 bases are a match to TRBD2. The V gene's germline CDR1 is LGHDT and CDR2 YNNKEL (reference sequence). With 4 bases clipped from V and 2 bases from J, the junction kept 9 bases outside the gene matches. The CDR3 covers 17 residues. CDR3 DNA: TGTGCCAGCAGCCCCTATAGGGCTAGCGGGGGGGCCTACGAGCAGTACTTC. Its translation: CASSPYRASGGAYEQYF.

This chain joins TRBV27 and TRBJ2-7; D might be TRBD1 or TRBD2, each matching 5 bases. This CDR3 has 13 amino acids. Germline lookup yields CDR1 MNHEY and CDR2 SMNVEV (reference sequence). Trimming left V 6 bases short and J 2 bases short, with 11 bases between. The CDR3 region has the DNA TGTGCCAGCAGCAGGGACCTACCCTACGAGCAGTACTTC. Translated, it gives CASSRDLPYEQYF.

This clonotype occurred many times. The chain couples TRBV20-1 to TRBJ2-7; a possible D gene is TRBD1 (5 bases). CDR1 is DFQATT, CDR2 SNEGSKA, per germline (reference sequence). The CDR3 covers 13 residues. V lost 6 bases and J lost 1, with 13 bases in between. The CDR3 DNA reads TGCAGTGCACCCAGACAGTTTTCCTACGAGCAGTACTTC. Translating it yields CSAPRQFSYEQYF.

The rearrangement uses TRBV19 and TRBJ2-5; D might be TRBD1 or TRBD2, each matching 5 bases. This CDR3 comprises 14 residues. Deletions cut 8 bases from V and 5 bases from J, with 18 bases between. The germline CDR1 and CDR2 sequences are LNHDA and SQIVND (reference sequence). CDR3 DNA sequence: TGTGCCAGTGCTCAAGGGGAGATCGGGGAGACCCAGTACTTC. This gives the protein CASAQGEIGETQYF.

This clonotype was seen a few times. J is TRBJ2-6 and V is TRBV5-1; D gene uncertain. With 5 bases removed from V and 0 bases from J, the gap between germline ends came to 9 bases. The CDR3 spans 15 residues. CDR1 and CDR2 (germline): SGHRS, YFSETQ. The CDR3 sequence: CASRYSFSGANVLTF. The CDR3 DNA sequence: TGCGCCAGCAGGTACAGTTTCTCTGGGGCCAACGTCCTGACTTTC.

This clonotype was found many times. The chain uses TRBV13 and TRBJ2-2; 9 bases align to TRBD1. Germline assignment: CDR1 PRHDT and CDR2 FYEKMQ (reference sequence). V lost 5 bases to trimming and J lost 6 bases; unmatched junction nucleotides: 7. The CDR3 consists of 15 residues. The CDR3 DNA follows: TGTGCCAGCAGCCCGTTGGGACAGGGTTCCGGGGAGCTGTTTTTT. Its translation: CASSPLGQGSGELFF.

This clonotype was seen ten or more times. CDR3 sequence reads: CASSAGQDISYEQYF. In DNA form, the CDR3 reads TGCGCCAGCAGCGCGGGACAGGACATCTCCTACGAGCAGTACTTC. This chain connects TRBV5-1 to TRBJ2-7, with TRBD1 identical over 8 bases. This CDR3 comprises 15 residues. The germline CDR1 and CDR2 sequences are SGHRS and YFSETQ. The trim removed 4 bases at V and 0 bases at J, leaving 6 bases unmatched.